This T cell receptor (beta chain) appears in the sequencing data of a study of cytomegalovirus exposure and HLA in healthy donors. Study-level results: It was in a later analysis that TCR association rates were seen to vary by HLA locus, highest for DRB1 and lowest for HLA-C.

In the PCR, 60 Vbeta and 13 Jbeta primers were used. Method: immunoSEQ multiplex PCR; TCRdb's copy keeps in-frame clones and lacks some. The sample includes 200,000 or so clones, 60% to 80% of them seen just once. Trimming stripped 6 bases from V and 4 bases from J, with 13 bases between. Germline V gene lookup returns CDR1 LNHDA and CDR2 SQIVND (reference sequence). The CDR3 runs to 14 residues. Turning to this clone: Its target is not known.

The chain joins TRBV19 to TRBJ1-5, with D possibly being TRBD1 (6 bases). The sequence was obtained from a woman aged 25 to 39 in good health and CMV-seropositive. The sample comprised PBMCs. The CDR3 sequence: CASRSRGENQPQHF. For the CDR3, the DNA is TGTGCCAGTAGAAGCAGGGGTGAAAATCAGCCCCAGCATTTT.